This entry describes one T cell receptor (beta chain). What it recognizes is unknown. Other DNA sequences in the same sample also yield this CDR3. This CDR3 region has 14 residues. Germline CDR1 SGHRS, CDR2 YFSETQ. V shed 0 bases and J 4 bases; nucleotides not matched to a gene: 3. The sample comes from a study of OX40 agonist ivuxolimab in advanced cancers. Produced via immunoSEQ multiplex PCR; TCRdb's table is partial and in-frame only. The table lists over 75,000 clones, roughly 87% of them singletons. Overall study findings and caveats: Among the lowest peripheral clonal expansion occurred in 0.1-3.0 mg/kg partial responders.

The chain recombines TRBV5-1 with TRBJ2-7; 8 bases are shared with TRBD2. The source material was CD4+ or CD8+ T cells sorted from blood, sampled in a trial of the OX40 agonist ivuxolimab. The sequence came from an adult with an advanced solid tumor such as melanoma, head and neck, liver or kidney cancer. The CDR3 here is CASSLGTSGYEQYF. DNA of the CDR3: TGCGCCAGCAGCTTGGGAACTAGCGGTTACGAGCAGTACTTC.